This T cell receptor beta chain was identified during a study of T cell changes during pregnancy in multiple sclerosis. Sequencing used immunoSEQ multiplex PCR; TCRdb keeps in-frame clones, though not all of them. The sample includes about 100,000 clones, around 90% of them seen just once. The CDR3 is 16 residues long. Unmatched junction bases numbered 14, after V lost 6 bases and J lost 8 bases. Germline V gene lookup returns CDR1 MNHNY and CDR2 SVGAGI (reference sequence). J is TRBJ1-4 and V is TRBV6-6; TRBD1 matches at 8 bases. This receptor was taken from a female donor with multiple sclerosis, enrolled in a pregnancy study. This sample comprised peripheral blood, obtained in the second trimester of pregnancy. The CDR3 sequence is CASSRQGPRLPEKLFF. The CDR3 DNA reads TGTGCCAGCAGCAGACAGGGGCCACGGCTTCCGGAAAAACTGTTTTTT.